This T cell receptor beta chain is from a study of shared clonotypes between healthy human individuals. Study results and caveats: The small donor group covered limited genetic and exposure diversity.

This was a deep-level run. Repertoires were generated with immunoSEQ multiplex PCR, while TCRdb's copy carries only in-frame clones and drops some. Seen here are 75,000 to 100,000 clones, over 40% observed once, and the top ten hold approximately 16%. The CDR3 covers 16 residues. The V end was cut by 0 bases, the J end by 2 bases, with 14 bases between. Germline V gene lookup returns CDR1 SGHTA and CDR2 FQGNSA. A word on this clone: Its cognate antigen is unknown.

Recent vaccinations or acute infections were absent in the healthy HIV-negative adult donors. The sequence was obtained from a middle-aged woman in good health. Some clones in this sample may be carry-over from other donors' samples. The chain recombines TRBV7-2 with TRBJ2-7; no definite D call. The sequencing sample was made of PBMCs. The CDR3 DNA reads as TGTGCCAGCAGCTTAGCGAAGATGCGGAAAACCTACGAGCAGTACTTC. Its protein product is CASSLAKMRKTYEQYF. Variable domain in full (rest from reference TRBV7-2 and TRBJ2-7): GAGVSQSPSNKVTEKGKDVELRCDPISGHTALYWYRQSLGQGLEFLIYFQGNSAPDKSGLPSDRFSAERTGGSVSTLTIQRTQQEDSAVYLCASSLAKMRKTYEQYFGPGTRLTVT.